The clone carrying this T cell receptor beta chain was counted a few times. The sample originates from a study of low-dose radiotherapy and immunotherapy resistance in tumors. Priming of first-strand cDNA relied on TRAV- and TRBV-specific primers (covering alpha and beta chains). Over about 19 PCR cycles, TCRs were amplified from a constant-region primer and V-primer adapter. Amplification (by in vitro transcription) was performed on isolated mRNA. TCRdb independently ran MiXCR on the reads; one entry per CDR3 protein. The data show approximately 42,000 distinct CDR3 sequences, with 25% to 30% seen just once and around 10% held by the top ten. Documented time point: after trial treatment. Treatment denoted: LDRT plus nivolumab, ipilimumab, low-dose cyclophosphamide and aspirin (RACIN trial). As a condition of eligibility, patients had advanced solid tumors lacking tumor-infiltrating lymphocytes. Trimming took 7 bases from V and 6 from J; bases not matched to a gene: 2. Germline values: CDR1 MDHEN, CDR2 SYDVKM. The CDR3 contains 12 residues.

The receptor was derived from a male donor with prostate cancer. This specimen consisted of PBMCs, obtained after low-dose radiotherapy plus immunotherapy. V gene TRBV28 combines with J gene TRBJ2-7; the match to TRBD2 covers 11 bases. CDR3 nucleotides: TGTGCCAGCAATCTAGCGGGAGGCGAGCAGTACTTC. This sequence encodes CASNLAGGEQYF.